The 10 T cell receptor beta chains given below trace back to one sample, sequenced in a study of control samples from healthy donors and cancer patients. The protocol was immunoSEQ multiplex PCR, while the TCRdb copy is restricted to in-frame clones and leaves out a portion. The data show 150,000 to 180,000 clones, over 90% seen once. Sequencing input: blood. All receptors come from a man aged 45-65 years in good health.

CDR3 coding DNA: TGTGCCATCAGAAGGGGATTTAATGAAAAACTGTTTTTT. It encodes CAIRRGFNEKLFF. The chain recombines TRBV10-3 with TRBJ1-4; tentatively, D is TRBD1 (5 bases). The CDR3 loop spans 13 amino acids. V was clipped by 6 bases and J by 4 bases, with 9 bases between them. CDR1 is ENHRY, CDR2 SYGVKD, per germline.

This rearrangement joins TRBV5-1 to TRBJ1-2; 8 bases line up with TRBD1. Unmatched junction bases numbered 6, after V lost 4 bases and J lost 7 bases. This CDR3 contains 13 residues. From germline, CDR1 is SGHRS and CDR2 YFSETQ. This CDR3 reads CASSRDRILGYTF. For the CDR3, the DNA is TGCGCCAGCAGCCGGGACAGGATCCTTGGCTACACCTTC.

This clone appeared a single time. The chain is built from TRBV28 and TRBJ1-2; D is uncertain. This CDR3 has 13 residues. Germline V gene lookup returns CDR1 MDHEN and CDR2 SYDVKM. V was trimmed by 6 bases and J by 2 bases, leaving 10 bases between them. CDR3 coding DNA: TGTGCCAGCAGCCCCTCAAGAAACTATGGCTACACCTTC. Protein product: CASSPSRNYGYTF.

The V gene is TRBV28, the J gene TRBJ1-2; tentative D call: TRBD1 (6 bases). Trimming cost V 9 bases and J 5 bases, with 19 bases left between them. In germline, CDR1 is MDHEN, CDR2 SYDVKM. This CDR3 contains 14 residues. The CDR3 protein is CASLGGQVLYGYTF. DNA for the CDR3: TGTGCCAGTCTGGGGGGCCAGGTCCTATATGGCTACACCTTC.

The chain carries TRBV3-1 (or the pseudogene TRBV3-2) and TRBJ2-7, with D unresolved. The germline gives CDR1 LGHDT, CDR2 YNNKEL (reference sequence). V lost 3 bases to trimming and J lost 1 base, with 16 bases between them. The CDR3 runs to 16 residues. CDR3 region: CASSHLSFGGSYEQYF. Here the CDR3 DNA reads TGTGCCAGCAGCCATTTGTCGTTCGGTGGGTCCTACGAGCAGTACTTC.

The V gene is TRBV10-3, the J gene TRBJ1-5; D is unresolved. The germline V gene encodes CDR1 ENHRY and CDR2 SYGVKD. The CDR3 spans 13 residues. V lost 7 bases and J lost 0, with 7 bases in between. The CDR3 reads CAINDDSNQPQHF. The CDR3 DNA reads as TGTGCCATCAACGACGATAGCAATCAGCCCCAGCATTTT.

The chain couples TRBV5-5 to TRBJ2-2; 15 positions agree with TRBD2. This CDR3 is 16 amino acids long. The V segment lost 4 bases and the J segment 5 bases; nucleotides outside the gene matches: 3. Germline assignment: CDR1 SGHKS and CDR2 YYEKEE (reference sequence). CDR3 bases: TGTGCCAGCAGCCCGGGACTAGCGGGAGGTACCGGGGAGCTGTTTTTT. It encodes CASSPGLAGGTGELFF.

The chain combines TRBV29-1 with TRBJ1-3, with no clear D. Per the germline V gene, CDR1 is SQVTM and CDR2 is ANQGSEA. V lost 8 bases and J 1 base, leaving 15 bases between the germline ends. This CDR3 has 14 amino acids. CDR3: CSILRRRSGNTIYF. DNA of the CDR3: TGCAGCATTTTAAGGCGGCGGTCTGGAAACACCATATATTTT.

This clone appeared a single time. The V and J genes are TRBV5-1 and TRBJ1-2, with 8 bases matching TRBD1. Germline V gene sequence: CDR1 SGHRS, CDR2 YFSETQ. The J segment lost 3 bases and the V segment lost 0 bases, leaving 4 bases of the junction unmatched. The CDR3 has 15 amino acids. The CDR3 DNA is TGCGCCAGCAGCTTGGACGGGACAGGTTACTATGGCTACACCTTC. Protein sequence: CASSLDGTGYYGYTF.

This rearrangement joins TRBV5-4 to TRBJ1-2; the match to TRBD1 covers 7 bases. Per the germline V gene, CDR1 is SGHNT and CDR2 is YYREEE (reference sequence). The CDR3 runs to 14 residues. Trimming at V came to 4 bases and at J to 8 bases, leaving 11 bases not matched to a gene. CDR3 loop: CASSAIQGSGGYTF. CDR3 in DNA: TGTGCCAGCAGCGCGATACAGGGGTCTGGAGGCTACACCTTC.